This T cell receptor beta chain was obtained from a study of T cell responses to AZD1222 COVID-19 vaccine. Study-level findings and limits: Spike-specific TCR breadth and depth were elevated following two AZD1222 doses. Spike-wide coverage was observed for vaccine-associated CD4 TCRs, with dominant responses at 160-218 and 743-854. Clonal diversity was possibly underestimated, and white British individuals and females predominated among donors.

Concerning this clone itself: The antigen is undetermined.

Only in-frame clones appear in the TCRdb table, and some are missing; sequencing was by immunoSEQ multiplex PCR. The table records some 200,000 clones, approximately 90% of them present only once. The sequence was obtained from an adult who received the AZD1222 COVID-19 vaccine. The sample was peripheral blood, taken 28 days after the second AZD1222 dose.

The CDR3 protein is CASSQEASLTGGYGYTF. For the CDR3, the DNA is TGCGCCAGCAGCCAAGAAGCTAGTCTAACAGGCGGCTATGGCTACACCTTC. V and J are TRBV4-1 and TRBJ1-2; weak D call: TRBD1 (5 bases). Deletions cut 0 bases from V and 4 bases from J, with 18 bases between. The germline gives CDR1 MGHRA, CDR2 YSYEKL. The CDR3 consists of 17 residues.